This T cell receptor beta chain is from a study of blood T cell repertoires in COVID-19. The protocol was immunoSEQ multiplex PCR, while the TCRdb copy is restricted to in-frame clones and leaves out a portion. This sample has about 180,000 clones, with around 86% found just once. Worth noting for this clone: The junction does not match germline at one end; this may be a read error.

The sample taken for sequencing was peripheral blood. This TCR derives from a woman aged 65 to 85 with COVID-19, enrolled during active disease.

The CDR3: CASSLETGPNTF. The CDR3 DNA reads as TGTGCCAGCAGCCTAGAGACAGGTCCCAACACCTTC. V is TRBV11-2 and J is TRBJ1-2; possible D gene TRBD1, 6 bases. The CDR3 runs 12 residues. Per the germline V gene, CDR1 is SGHAT and CDR2 is FQNNGV.